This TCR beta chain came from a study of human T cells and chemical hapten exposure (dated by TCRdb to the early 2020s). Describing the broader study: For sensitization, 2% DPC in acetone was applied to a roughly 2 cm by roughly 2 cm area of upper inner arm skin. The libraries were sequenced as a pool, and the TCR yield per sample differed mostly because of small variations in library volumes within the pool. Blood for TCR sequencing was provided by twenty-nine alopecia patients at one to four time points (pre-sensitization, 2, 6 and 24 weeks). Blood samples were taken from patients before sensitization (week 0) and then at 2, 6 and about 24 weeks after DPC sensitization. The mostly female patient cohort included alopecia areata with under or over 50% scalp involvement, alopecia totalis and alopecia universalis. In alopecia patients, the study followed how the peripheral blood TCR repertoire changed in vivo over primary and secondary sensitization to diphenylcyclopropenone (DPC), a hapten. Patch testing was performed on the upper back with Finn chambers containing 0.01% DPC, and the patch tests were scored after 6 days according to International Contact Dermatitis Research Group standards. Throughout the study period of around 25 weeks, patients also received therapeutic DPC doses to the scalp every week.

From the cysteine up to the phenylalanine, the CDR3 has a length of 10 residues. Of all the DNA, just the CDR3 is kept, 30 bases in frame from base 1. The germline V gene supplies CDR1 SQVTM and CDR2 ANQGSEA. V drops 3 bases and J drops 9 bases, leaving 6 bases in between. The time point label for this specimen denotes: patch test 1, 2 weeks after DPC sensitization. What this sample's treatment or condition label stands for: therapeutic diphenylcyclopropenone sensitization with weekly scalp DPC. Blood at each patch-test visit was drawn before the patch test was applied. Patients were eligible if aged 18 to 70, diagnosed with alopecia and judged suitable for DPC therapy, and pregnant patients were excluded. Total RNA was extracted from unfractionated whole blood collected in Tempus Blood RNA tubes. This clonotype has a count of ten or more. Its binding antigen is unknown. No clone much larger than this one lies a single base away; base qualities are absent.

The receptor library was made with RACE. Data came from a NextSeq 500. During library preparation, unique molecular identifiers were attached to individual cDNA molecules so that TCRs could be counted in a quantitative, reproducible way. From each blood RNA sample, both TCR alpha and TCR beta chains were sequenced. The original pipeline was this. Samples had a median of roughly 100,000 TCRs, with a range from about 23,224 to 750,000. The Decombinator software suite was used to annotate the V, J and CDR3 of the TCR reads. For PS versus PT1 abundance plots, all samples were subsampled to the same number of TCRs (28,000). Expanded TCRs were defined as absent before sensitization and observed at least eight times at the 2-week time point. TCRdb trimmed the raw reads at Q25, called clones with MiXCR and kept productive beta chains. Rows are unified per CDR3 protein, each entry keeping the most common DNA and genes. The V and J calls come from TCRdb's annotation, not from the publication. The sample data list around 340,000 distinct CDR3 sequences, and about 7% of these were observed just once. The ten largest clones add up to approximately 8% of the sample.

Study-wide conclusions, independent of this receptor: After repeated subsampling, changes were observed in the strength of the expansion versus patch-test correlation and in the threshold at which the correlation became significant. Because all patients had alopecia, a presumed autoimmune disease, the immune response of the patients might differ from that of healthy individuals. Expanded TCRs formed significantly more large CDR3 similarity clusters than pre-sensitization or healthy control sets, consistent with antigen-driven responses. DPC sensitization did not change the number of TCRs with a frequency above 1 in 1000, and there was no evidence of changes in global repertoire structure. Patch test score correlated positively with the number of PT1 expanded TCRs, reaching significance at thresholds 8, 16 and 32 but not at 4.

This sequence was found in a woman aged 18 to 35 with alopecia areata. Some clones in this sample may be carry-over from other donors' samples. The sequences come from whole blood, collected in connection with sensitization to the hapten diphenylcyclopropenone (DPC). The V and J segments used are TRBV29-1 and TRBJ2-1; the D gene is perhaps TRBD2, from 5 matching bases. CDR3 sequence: CSVDRGEQFF. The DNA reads TGCAGCGTTGATCGGGGTGAGCAGTTCTTC.